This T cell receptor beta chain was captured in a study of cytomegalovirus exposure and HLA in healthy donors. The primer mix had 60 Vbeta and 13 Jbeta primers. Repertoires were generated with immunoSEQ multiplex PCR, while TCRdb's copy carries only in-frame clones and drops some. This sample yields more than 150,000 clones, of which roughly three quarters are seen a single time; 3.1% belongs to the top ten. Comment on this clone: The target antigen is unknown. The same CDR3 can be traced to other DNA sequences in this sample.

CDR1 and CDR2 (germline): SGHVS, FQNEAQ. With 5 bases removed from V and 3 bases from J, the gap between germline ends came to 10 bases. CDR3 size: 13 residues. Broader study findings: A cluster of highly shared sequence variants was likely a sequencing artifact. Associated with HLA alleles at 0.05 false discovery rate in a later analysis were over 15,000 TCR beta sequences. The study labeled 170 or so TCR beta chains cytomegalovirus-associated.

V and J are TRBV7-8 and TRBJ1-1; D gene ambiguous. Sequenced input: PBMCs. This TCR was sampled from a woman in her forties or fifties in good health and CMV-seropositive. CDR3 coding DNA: TGTGCCAGCAGCCGCACGAGGGACACTGAAGCTTTCTTT. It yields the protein CASSRTRDTEAFF.